This T cell receptor beta chain was obtained from a study of T cells in Graves' hyperthyroidism and ophthalmopathy. Study-level points and caveats: Among clonotypes expanded in thyroid above 0.001, most were also found in blood.

The CDR3 regions of TCR beta were amplified from RNA transcripts. First-round RT-PCR of the TCR CDR3 relied on the HTBI primer set. TCRdb re-called the multiplex PCR reads through MiXCR, storing one row per CDR3 protein. The sample shows 600,000 or so distinct CDR3 sequences, approximately 15% of them seen only once. The length of the CDR3 is 16 residues. The ends lost 3 bases at V and 3 bases at J; junction bases unmatched: 8. Per germline, CDR1 GTSNPN and CDR2 SVGIG (reference sequence). At least ten counts were recorded for this clonotype. Its cognate antigen is unknown. The source is a woman between 18 and 29 years old with Graves' ophthalmopathy. The sample was blood. The chain recombines TRBV30 with TRBJ1-4, with 9 nucleotides matching TRBD1. The CDR3: CAWSQLRQGANEKLFF. DNA for the CDR3: TGTGCCTGGAGCCAGCTCCGACAGGGGGCTAATGAAAAACTGTTTTTT.